This T cell receptor beta chain was sequenced during a study of T cells after yellow fever vaccination (dated by TCRdb to about 2019). Notes on the research overall: The SMART-Seq v4 Ultra Low Input RNA kit was used to prepare libraries from fractions with low cell numbers. To follow T-cell clones before and after primary and booster YFV17D yellow fever vaccination, bulk TCR alpha and beta repertoires were sequenced over time. Two healthy male donors made up the cohort, one aged 18 to 30 years and the other aged 30 to 39 years. Blood was drawn at multiple timepoints before and after primary and secondary immunization, with bulk PBMC replicates and cell subsets isolated.

Findings and caveats that apply to the study as a whole: Most clones expanded after primary vaccination (approximately 97% of CD4 and around nine tenths of CD8) were re-detected after the booster, suggesting that broad memory maintenance occurred. Because the study included only a couple of donors, the extent to which the findings can be generalized is limited. The secondary T-cell response was found to be weaker but faster than the primary response, with a peak reached on day 5 rather than on day 15. A small share of clonotypes occurred in both CD4 and CD8 compartments, likely arising from convergent recombination. FACS-sorted repertoires could contain abundant contaminating clonotypes from the bulk population, so computational filtering was required.

Points on this clonotype: The antigen this receptor binds is unknown. No base-level quality is on record; no much larger clone is a single base apart.

Interpreted using the paper, the treatment or condition label stands for: live attenuated yellow fever vaccine strain. Two biological replicates of bulk PBMCs were collected at each blood-draw timepoint. PBMCs were isolated from peripheral blood using a standard Ficoll-Paque protocol. RNA was extracted with TriZol from bulk PBMCs, CD4 and CD8 fractions, and dextramer-positive and dextramer-negative fractions. TCR cDNA was synthesized by 5'RACE template switching, which introduced a universal primer site and unique molecular identifiers. Priming for cDNA synthesis came from both the TCR alpha and TCR beta constant segments. Library amplification used two PCR steps, and the second PCR step added sample barcodes and sequencing adapters. Sequencing of libraries was done on Illumina HiSeq 2500 (2x100 bp) or NovaSeq (2x150 bp). As for the authors' bioinformatics: Demultiplexing of reads and collapsing into UMI consensus sequences were performed with MIGEC, and V(D)J alignment was carried out with MiXCR. Vaccine-responding clonotypes were defined with edgeR using replicate PBMC samples, requiring FDR below 0.01 and a log2 fold change above 5 up to day 15. Each bulk clonotype received a CD4 or CD8 identity based on whether the sequenced CD4 or CD8 repertoire contained that clonotype at higher abundance. The public reads were run again by TCRdb, first through fastp at Q25 and then through MiXCR, and only productive beta chains were kept. Merged by CDR3 protein, the rows form single entries marked with the most common genes and DNA. The V and J calls and clone size are TCRdb's, not the authors'. In this sample the table shows approximately 510,000 distinct CDR3 sequences, 21% of which occur a single time. The leading ten clones occupy about a sixth of the sample.

Looking up the germline V gene (reference sequence) yields CDR1 SEHNR and CDR2 FQNEAQ. The CDR3 spans 15 residues, from the cysteine through the phenylalanine. This entry keeps only the CDR3 DNA: 45 bases, framed from base 1. V is shortened by 4 bases, J by 8 bases, and the region joining them spans 18 bases. This receptor was obtained from a man between 18 and 29 years old who received the YFV17D yellow fever vaccine. Here the chain combines TRBV7-9 and TRBJ2-1; the D segment might be TRBD1 or TRBD2, since each matches 5 bases. The sample consisted of PBMCs, taken approximately 22 days after the first yellow fever vaccination. CDR3 sequence: CASSYRDPPRDEQFF. The nucleotides read TGTGCCAGCAGCTACCGGGACCCCCCTCGGGATGAGCAGTTCTTC.